Reported below is one TCR beta chain. This sample was included in a study of blood T cell repertoires in COVID-19. Generated by immunoSEQ multiplex PCR, the TCRdb table keeps only in-frame clones and is missing some. The data show 110,000 to 150,000 clones, with approximately 80% seen just once and 1.5% to 2% held by the top ten. The sequencing input was peripheral blood. The TCR originated in a human donor in a cohort sampled during active COVID-19.

The CDR3 region is CASSPSLAGGSYEQYF. DNA of the CDR3: TGTGCCAGCTCACCATCCCTAGCGGGAGGTTCCTACGAGCAGTACTTC. This chain uses TRBV18 with TRBJ2-7; 11 bases agree with TRBD2. This CDR3 region has 16 residues. With 2 bases clipped from V and 1 base from J, the junction kept 4 bases outside the gene matches. CDR1 and CDR2 from the germline V gene are KGHSH and LQKENI.